Included here is one TCR beta chain sequence, with context. This CDR3 comprises 16 residues. From germline, CDR1 is SEHNR and CDR2 FQNEAQ (reference sequence). Trimming shortened V by 7 bases and J by 0 bases, and 16 bases separated the two germline ends. In the original workflow: For nucleated cells, counts were estimated from reference gene primer amplification. Profiled with immunoSEQ multiplex PCR; TCRdb holds only in-frame clones, not every one. The D gene and trimming were derived from the DNA, and the V and J assignments and clone size from that table. The top ten clones hold approximately 1.5% of a sample with 160,000 or so clones, around 83% of them seen once. This record comes from a study of blood T cell repertoires in COVID-19. The wider study: The United States, Italy and Spain supplied acute and convalescent COVID-19 samples. Sources were T cells, B-cell-depleted T cells, or PBMCs; the material itself was cDNA or gDNA.

The chain combines TRBV7-9 with TRBJ1-5, with D possibly being TRBD1 (5 bases). The TCR originated in a human donor in a cohort sampled during active COVID-19. Input material: peripheral blood. The CDR3 DNA follows: TGTGCCAGCATCCCTAGGGGCGTAGATAGCAATCAGCCCCAGCATTTT. Its translation is CASIPRGVDSNQPQHF.